The rows below give T cell receptor beta chains drawn from one sample of a study of Ad26.COV2.S vaccination and SARS-CoV-2 variants. Method: immunoSEQ multiplex PCR; TCRdb's copy keeps in-frame clones and lacks some. The profile shows 350,000 to 400,000 clones, around 85% of them singletons. The source was peripheral blood, collected in a trial of Ad26.COV2.S vaccine versus placebo. The origin of the receptors is a person aged 18 to 65 who received the Ad26.COV2.S COVID-19 vaccine or a placebo. The CDR3 runs from the conserved cysteine through the conserved F or W. The D gene is left open where the match is weak. For some rows the clone size is stated as once, few or many, or as a class when expanded; others skip it.

J | D | size | V | DNA | CDR3
TRBJ2-7 | NA | NA | TRBV4-1 | TGCGCCAGCAGCCAATCAGTCCAGGGAAGTCCCTACGAGCAGTACTTC | CASSQSVQGSPYEQYF
TRBJ1-1 | NA | once | TRBV6-6 | TGTGCCAGCAGGCCCCCAGAGGGGAGAGGCTTTGAAGCTTTCTTT | CASRPPEGRGFEAFF
TRBJ1-2 | NA | NA | TRBV7-2 | TGTGCCAGCAGCCCGGAGGGGGGGTATGGCTACACCTTC | CASSPEGGYGYTF
TRBJ1-5 | NA | NA | TRBV30 | TGTGCCTGGAGTGAAGGGAGCAATCAGCCCCAGCATTTT | CAWSEGSNQPQHF
TRBJ1-2 | TRBD1 | NA | TRBV3-1/TRBV3-2 | TGTGCCAGCAGCCAAGAAGGGACAGGGTGGTACTATGGCTACACCTTC | CASSQEGTGWYYGYTF
TRBJ1-2 | TRBD1 | few | TRBV2 | TGTGCCAGCAGTGAGGACAGGGTCAGGAATGGCTACACCTTC | CASSEDRVRNGYTF
TRBJ1-3 | NA | NA | TRBV5-6 | TGTGCCAGCAGCTTGTACAGCCAACCCACCTCTGGAAACACCATATATTTT | CASSLYSQPTSGNTIYF
TRBJ1-6 | TRBD1 | NA | TRBV2 | TGTGCCAGCAGCGCCGGGACAGGGGGCAATCCCCTCCACTTT | CASSAGTGGNPLHF
TRBJ2-6 | TRBD2 | NA | TRBV4-3 | TGCGCCAGCAGCCCGCGATCTAGCGGGGGTAAGTCTGGGGCCAACGTCCTGACTTTC | CASSPRSSGGKSGANVLTF
TRBJ1-1 | NA | NA | TRBV10-2 | TGCGCCAGCAGTGAGTCGGAGGGTGGGACTGAAGCTTTCTTT | CASSESEGGTEAFF
TRBJ1-3 | NA | NA | TRBV5-1 | TGCGCCAGCAGCTTGGGTGGGGCGGCTGGAAACACCATATATTTT | CASSLGGAAGNTIYF
TRBJ2-7 | TRBD2 | NA | TRBV3-1/TRBV3-2 | TGTGCCAGCAGCCGAGCTGCAGGACTAGCGGGTTACGAGCAGTACTTC | CASSRAAGLAGYEQYF
TRBJ2-7 | NA | NA | TRBV6-2/TRBV6-3 | TGTGCCAGCAGTTACTCATCCTATGCCAGGGGTTCCTACGAGCAGTACTTC | CASSYSSYARGSYEQYF
TRBJ1-3 | NA | NA | TRBV10-2 | TGCGCCAGCAGCGGTACCGGGACAAAGGGAAACACCATATATTTT | CASSGTGTKGNTIYF
TRBJ1-5 | NA | NA | TRBV4-1 | TGCGCCAGCAGCCAAGAATCGGGAAACGACAATCAGCCCCAGCATTTT | CASSQESGNDNQPQHF
TRBJ1-2 | NA | NA | TRBV3-1/TRBV3-2 | TGTGCCAGCAGCCAAGGGTCAGGAGGTGATGGCTACACCTTC | CASSQGSGGDGYTF
TRBJ2-3 | TRBD2 | NA | TRBV15 | TGTGCCACCAGCAGCCGGGGGGTGACAGATACGCAGTATTTT | CATSSRGVTDTQYF
TRBJ1-2 | NA | NA | TRBV25-1 | TGTGCCAGCAGTGAATACTCACAGGGCCTAGCTAACTATGGCTACACCTTC | CASSEYSQGLANYGYTF
TRBJ1-2 | NA | NA | TRBV4-1 | TGCGCCAGCAGGAAGGGCCCATTGGGGGGCGGTCGGTATGGCTACACCTTC | CASRKGPLGGGRYGYTF